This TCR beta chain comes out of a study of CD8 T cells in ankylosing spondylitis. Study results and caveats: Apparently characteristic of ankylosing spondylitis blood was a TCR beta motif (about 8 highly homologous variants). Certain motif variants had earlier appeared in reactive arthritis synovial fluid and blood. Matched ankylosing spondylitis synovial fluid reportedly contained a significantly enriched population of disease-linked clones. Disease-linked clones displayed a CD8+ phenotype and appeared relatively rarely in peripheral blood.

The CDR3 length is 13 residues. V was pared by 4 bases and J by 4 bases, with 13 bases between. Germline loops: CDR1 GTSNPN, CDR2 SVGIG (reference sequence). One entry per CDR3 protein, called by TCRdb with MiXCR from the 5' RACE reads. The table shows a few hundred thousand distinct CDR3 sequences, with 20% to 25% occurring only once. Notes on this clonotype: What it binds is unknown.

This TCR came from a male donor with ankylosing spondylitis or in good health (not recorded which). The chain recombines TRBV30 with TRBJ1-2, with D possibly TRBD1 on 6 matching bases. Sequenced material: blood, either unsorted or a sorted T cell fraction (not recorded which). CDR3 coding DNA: TGTGCCTGGACAGGGGCGGGAGGCTATGGCTACACCTTC. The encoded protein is CAWTGAGGYGYTF.